This is a list of T cell receptor beta chains from one sample in a study of T cell responses to AZD1222 COVID-19 vaccine. Profiled with immunoSEQ multiplex PCR; TCRdb holds only in-frame clones, not every one. Of about 150,000 clones detected, about 80% appear once; the ten largest clones hold over 4%. This specimen was peripheral blood, taken on day 0 of AZD1222 vaccination. Receptors originate from an adult in good health. Both conserved end residues are part of each CDR3. A D gene is named only where the DNA matches it firmly. Size is stated for part of the rows, as once, few or many counts, or as a class when the clone is expanded.

D: NA
V: TRBV2
size: few
J: TRBJ1-1
CDR3: CASSAGSTEAFF
DNA: TGTGCCAGCAGCGCTGGGTCTACTGAAGCTTTCTTT

D: NA
V: TRBV9
size: few
J: TRBJ1-5
CDR3: CASSAAGEFNQPQHF
DNA: TGTGCCAGCAGCGCAGCAGGGGAATTTAATCAGCCCCAGCATTTT

D: NA
V: TRBV6-1
size: few
J: TRBJ1-1
CDR3: CASSESPLGGTEAFF
DNA: TGTGCCAGCAGTGAATCACCCCTCGGAGGCACTGAAGCTTTCTTT

D: NA
V: TRBV7-2
size: NA
J: TRBJ2-7
CDR3: CASSPDGYEQYF
DNA: TGTGCCAGCAGCCCAGACGGCTACGAGCAGTACTTC

D: NA
V: TRBV5-1
size: NA
J: TRBJ1-1
CDR3: CASSLNPVDTEAFF
DNA: TGCGCCAGCAGCTTGAACCCAGTCGACACTGAAGCTTTCTTT

D: NA
V: TRBV5-6
size: NA
J: TRBJ2-2
CDR3: CASSLVGPRNTGELFF
DNA: TGTGCCAGCAGCTTGGTGGGACCTCGAAACACCGGGGAGCTGTTTTTT

D: TRBD1
V: TRBV3-1/TRBV3-2
size: NA
J: TRBJ2-5
CDR3: CASSQRQGLETQYF
DNA: TGTGCCAGCAGCCAACGACAGGGTTTAGAGACCCAGTACTTC

D: NA
V: TRBV12-3/TRBV12-4
size: NA
J: TRBJ2-1
CDR3: CASSFRRRNEQFF
DNA: TGTGCCAGCAGTTTCCGGCGGAGAAATGAGCAGTTCTTC

D: TRBD2
V: TRBV29-1
size: NA
J: TRBJ2-7
CDR3: CSVEGGVAGEVYEQYF
DNA: TGCAGCGTTGAAGGCGGGGTAGCGGGGGAGGTCTACGAGCAGTACTTC

D: TRBD1
V: TRBV6-6
size: NA
J: TRBJ1-1
CDR3: CASSYGQEVGDTEAFF
DNA: TGTGCCAGCAGTTACGGACAGGAGGTCGGGGACACTGAAGCTTTCTTT

D: TRBD1
V: TRBV7-3
size: NA
J: TRBJ1-2
CDR3: CASSRTGNYGYTF
DNA: TGTGCCAGCAGCAGGACAGGAAACTATGGCTACACCTTC

D: TRBD1
V: TRBV28
size: NA
J: TRBJ1-2
CDR3: CASSSNPTGAAYGYTF
DNA: TGTGCCAGCAGTTCCAATCCGACAGGGGCTGCCTATGGCTACACCTTC

D: NA
V: TRBV12-3/TRBV12-4
size: NA
J: TRBJ1-4
CDR3: CASSLLGEKLFF
DNA: TGTGCCAGCAGCCTCCTAGGTGAAAAACTGTTTTTT

D: NA
V: TRBV5-5
size: NA
J: TRBJ1-4
CDR3: CASSLDGATFEKLFF
DNA: TGTGCCAGCAGCTTAGACGGGGCCACTTTTGAAAAACTGTTTTTT

D: NA
V: TRBV18
size: NA
J: TRBJ2-2
CDR3: CASSPLARSNTGELFF
DNA: TGTGCCAGCTCACCACTAGCCCGTTCGAACACCGGGGAGCTGTTTTTT

D: NA
V: TRBV5-8
size: NA
J: TRBJ1-3
CDR3: CASSLGVLQNTIYF
DNA: TGTGCCAGCAGCTTGGGGGTTCTACAGAACACCATATATTTT

D: TRBD1
V: TRBV5-1
size: NA
J: TRBJ1-1
CDR3: CASSLGDSLDSAFF
DNA: TGCGCCAGCAGCTTGGGGGACAGTTTGGATTCAGCTTTCTTT

D: NA
V: TRBV28
size: NA
J: TRBJ1-1
CDR3: CASSLIQENTEAFF
DNA: TGTGCCAGCAGTTTAATACAGGAGAACACTGAAGCTTTCTTT

D: NA
V: TRBV28
size: NA
J: TRBJ1-2
CDR3: CASSSRYGYTF
DNA: TGTGCCAGCAGTTCACGGTATGGCTACACCTTC

D: TRBD2
V: TRBV6-1
size: NA
J: TRBJ2-3
CDR3: CASSALAGGQADTQYF
DNA: TGTGCCAGCAGTGCCCTAGCGGGGGGGCAGGCAGATACGCAGTATTTT

D: NA
V: TRBV28
size: once
J: TRBJ2-4
CDR3: CASSSDRLLAKNIQYF
DNA: TGTGCCAGCAGTTCCGACAGGCTACTAGCCAAAAACATTCAGTACTTC

D: NA
V: TRBV28
size: NA
J: TRBJ2-5
CDR3: CATLGQVEDYQYF
DNA: TGTGCCACTTTGGGGCAGGTAGAGGATTACCAGTACTTC

D: NA
V: TRBV18
size: NA
J: TRBJ2-3
CDR3: CASRGWDDTDTQYF
DNA: TGTGCCAGCCGCGGATGGGATGACACAGATACGCAGTATTTT

D: NA
V: TRBV28
size: NA
J: TRBJ2-5
CDR3: CASSPGLATQYF
DNA: TGTGCCAGCAGTCCCGGACTGGCGACCCAGTACTTC

D: TRBD1
V: TRBV5-1
size: NA
J: TRBJ1-1
CDR3: CASSGQGGNTEAFF
DNA: TGCGCCAGCTCTGGACAGGGTGGGAACACTGAAGCTTTCTTT

D: NA
V: TRBV5-1
size: NA
J: TRBJ2-1
CDR3: CASSFQGSSYNEQFF
DNA: TGCGCCAGCAGTTTTCAGGGGTCCTCCTACAATGAGCAGTTCTTC

D: TRBD1
V: TRBV6-5
size: NA
J: TRBJ1-2
CDR3: CACSTGQTLSWGYTF
DNA: TGTGCCTGCAGTACGGGACAGACTCTCAGTTGGGGCTACACCTTC

D: NA
V: TRBV12-3/TRBV12-4
size: once
J: TRBJ1-4
CDR3: CASSSWTNEKLFF
DNA: TGTGCCAGCAGTTCCTGGACTAATGAAAAACTGTTTTTT